The 18 T cell receptor beta chains in this list originate from one sample, sequenced in a study of identical twins. TCRdb fed the 5' RACE reads into MiXCR, producing one record per CDR3 protein. Among over 200,000 distinct CDR3 sequences listed, approximately 7.1% were seen once. The sample also formed part of further work on T cells expressing NK-cell markers.

Source material: CD8+ T cells sorted from blood. The receptors shown here come from a woman under 30 in good health.

This clonotype was seen at least ten times. The chain recombines TRBV6-1 with TRBJ2-2, with no clear D. The CDR3 extends over 13 amino acids. The V gene lost 8 bases and the J gene lost 3 bases, with 10 bases spanning the gap. Germline CDR1 is MNHNS and CDR2 is SASEGT. This chain's CDR3 is CASSFRDTGELFF. CDR3 DNA: TGTGCCAGCTCTTTCCGGGACACCGGGGAGCTGTTTTTT.

V is TRBV7-9 and J is TRBJ2-7, with TRBD1 identical over 11 bases. Trimming removed 5 bases from V and 1 base from J; junction bases left unmatched: 4. The CDR3 has 15 amino acids. Per germline, CDR1 SEHNR and CDR2 FQNEAQ (reference sequence). CDR3 sequence reads: CASSGQGAGSYEQYF. The CDR3 DNA follows: TGTGCCAGCAGCGGACAGGGGGCAGGATCCTACGAGCAGTACTTC.

The chain has TRBV29-1 and TRBJ1-1; D might be TRBD1 (5 bases). The germline V gene has CDR1 SQVTM and CDR2 ANQGSEA. The CDR3 is 15 residues long. Trimming left V 2 bases short and J 3 bases short, with 16 bases between. CDR3 amino acids: CSVEHPGTLYTEAFF. The CDR3 coding sequence is TGCAGCGTTGAACACCCAGGGACCTTGTACACTGAAGCTTTCTTT.

This clonotype was seen more than once but under ten times. This sequence joins TRBV29-1 and TRBJ2-5, with D uncertain. Germline assignment: CDR1 SQVTM and CDR2 ANQGSEA. The CDR3 has 13 amino acids. V lost 5 bases and J 0 bases, leaving 10 bases between the germline ends. The CDR3 sequence: CSVMGPYQETQYF. DNA for the CDR3: TGCAGCGTTATGGGTCCCTACCAAGAGACCCAGTACTTC.

This clonotype has just a few counts. This chain joins TRBV7-9 and TRBJ1-1, with D hard to call. The CDR3 has 15 residues. V was pared by 0 bases and J by 2 bases, with 10 bases between. CDR1 SEHNR and CDR2 FQNEAQ come from the germline V gene (reference sequence). The CDR3 DNA reads as TGTGCCAGCAGCTTAGCGGAAAGTCCCAACACTGAAGCTTTCTTT. Its protein is CASSLAESPNTEAFF.

CDR3 sequence: CASTSSRAGYEQYF. DNA of the CDR3: TGTGCCAGCACCAGCTCAAGGGCCGGGTACGAGCAGTACTTC. The chain is built from TRBV5-6 and TRBJ2-7, with D hard to call. Germline CDR1 is SGHDT and CDR2 is YYEEEE. CDR3 length: 14 residues. V was clipped by 6 bases and J by 4 bases, with 17 bases between them.

The sample holds many counts of this clonotype. The chain carries TRBV20-1 and TRBJ2-1; no clear D gene. There are 13 residues in the CDR3. Germline V CDR1 and CDR2: DFQATT, SNEGSKA (reference sequence). The germline V and J ends were trimmed by 3 bases and 8 bases, with 14 bases remaining between them. The CDR3 nucleotides are TGCAGTGCTAGTGATCCGGATGGCTATGAGCAGTTCTTC. Translated: CSASDPDGYEQFF.

This clonotype was picked up a small number of times. V gene TRBV20-1 combines with J gene TRBJ2-2; D remains ambiguous. This CDR3 spans 14 amino acids. The ends were cut back, 3 bases at V and 0 bases at J, with 8 bases in the middle. Germline loops: CDR1 DFQATT, CDR2 SNEGSKA (reference sequence). This chain's CDR3 is CSARSRTNTGELFF. Written as DNA, the CDR3 is TGCAGTGCTAGGAGCAGGACGAACACCGGGGAGCTGTTTTTT.

This clonotype was observed a few times. The CDR3 DNA reads as TGCGCCAGCAGTGACAATAGGAGAGCCTACAATGAGCAGTTCTTC. Its protein product is CASSDNRRAYNEQFF. The rearrangement joins TRBV10-2 to TRBJ2-1; D remains ambiguous. Deletions cut 3 bases from V and 2 bases from J, with 11 bases between. The germline gives CDR1 WSHSY, CDR2 SAAADI. The CDR3 sequence is 15 residues long.

This clonotype was picked up a small number of times. The chain couples TRBV9 to TRBJ2-5; the match to TRBD1 covers 9 bases. Germline V CDR1 and CDR2: SGDLS, YYNGEE. The CDR3 spans 15 residues. Trimming cost V 3 bases and J 4 bases; bases outside gene matches: 7. The CDR3 is CASSERDRVGETQYF. The DNA of the CDR3 is TGTGCCAGCAGCGAACGGGACAGGGTTGGAGAGACCCAGTACTTC.

This clonotype was seen only a few times. This chain connects TRBV19 to TRBJ2-1; weak D call: TRBD1 (5 bases). The germline gives CDR1 LNHDA, CDR2 SQIVND (reference sequence). The CDR3 loop spans 15 amino acids. Deletions cut 8 bases from V and 8 bases from J, with 22 bases between. CDR3 sequence (DNA): TGTGCCAGTGCCCTGACAGCTTTATACAGCGATGAGCAGTTCTTC. Translated, it gives CASALTALYSDEQFF.

This clonotype was observed a handful of times. This rearrangement joins TRBV7-2 to TRBJ2-3; D is perhaps TRBD2 (5 bases). The germline V and J ends were trimmed by 4 bases and 2 bases, with 19 bases remaining between them. This CDR3 contains 17 residues. The V gene's germline CDR1 is SGHTA and CDR2 FQGNSA. CDR3: CASSYPQVGEFTDTQYF. For the CDR3, the DNA is TGTGCCAGCAGCTACCCTCAAGTCGGGGAGTTCACAGATACGCAGTATTTT. Based on the CDR3 plus reference TRBV7-2 and TRBJ2-3, the full variable domain is GAGVSQSPSNKVTEKGKDVELRCDPISGHTALYWYRQSLGQGLEFLIYFQGNSAPDKSGLPSDRFSAERTGGSVSTLTIQRTQQEDSAVYLCASSYPQVGEFTDTQYFGPGTRLTVL.

Comments on this clonotype: A much larger clone sits a single nucleotide away, making a read error possible. The chain employs TRBV18 and TRBJ2-2; D gene ambiguous. CDR3 length: 12 amino acids. Germline V gene lookup returns CDR1 KGHSH and CDR2 LQKENI. Trimming took 2 bases from V and 4 from J, leaving 2 bases between them. The CDR3 sequence: CASSPITGELFF. CDR3 DNA sequence: TGTGCCAGCTCACCAATCACCGGGGAGCTGTTTTTT.

V usage is TRBV5-1 and J usage is TRBJ1-1; D remains ambiguous. With 0 bases removed from V and 3 bases from J, the gap between germline ends came to 9 bases. The CDR3 is 14 residues long. CDR1 is SGHRS and CDR2 is YFSETQ in the germline V gene. The CDR3 sequence: CASSLEARDTEAFF. CDR3 nucleotides: TGCGCCAGCAGCTTGGAGGCCCGGGACACTGAAGCTTTCTTT.

V usage is TRBV12-3 or TRBV12-4 and J usage is TRBJ2-1, with D tentatively TRBD1 or TRBD2 (6 bases each). Deletions cut 2 bases from V and 6 bases from J, with 14 bases between. This CDR3 is built from 15 residues. The CDR3 spells CASSLIGRGLNEQFF. CDR3 coding DNA: TGTGCCAGCAGTTTAATTGGCCGGGGGCTCAATGAGCAGTTCTTC.

This clonotype came up many times. The chain carries TRBV10-3 and TRBJ2-7; the D gene is possibly TRBD2 (6 bases). The CDR3 is 15 amino acids. The germline V and J ends were trimmed by 2 bases and 1 base, with 12 bases remaining between them. Germline V gene sequence: CDR1 ENHRY, CDR2 SYGVKD. The CDR3 reads CAISERGTGSYEQYF. CDR3 nucleotides: TGTGCCATCAGTGAGCGGGGGACGGGTTCCTACGAGCAGTACTTC.

V is TRBV6-2 or TRBV6-3 and J is TRBJ2-3, with a weak D call TRBD2 (6 bases). This CDR3 contains 13 residues. V lost 2 bases and J 8 bases, leaving 11 bases between the germline ends. Per germline, CDR1 MNHEY and CDR2 SVGEGT. CDR3 region: CASSYGTPATQYF. The CDR3 coding sequence is TGTGCCAGCAGTTACGGGACTCCAGCTACGCAGTATTTT.

This clonotype occurred many times. V gene TRBV6-2 or TRBV6-3 combines with J gene TRBJ2-3; 7 bases map to TRBD2. CDR3 length: 14 residues. Germline CDR1 reads MNHEY; CDR2 reads SVGEGT. Trimming took 8 bases from V and 5 from J; bases not matched to a gene: 10. CDR3 sequence reads: CASLEAGVGDTQYF. CDR3 in DNA: TGTGCCAGCCTAGAGGCGGGAGTTGGAGATACGCAGTATTTT.